Sequencing of this TCR beta chain was carried out in a study of cytomegalovirus exposure and HLA in healthy donors. General study results and limits: In presence/absence analyses, roughly uniform sequencing depth across donors was assumed.

PCR involved 60 Vbeta and 13 Jbeta primers. TCRdb's table, derived via immunoSEQ multiplex PCR, lists solely in-frame clones and lacks some. The table has 95,000 to 100,000 clones, about four fifths seen once. In germline, CDR1 is KGHSH, CDR2 LQKENI. V was trimmed by 0 bases and J by 3 bases, leaving 12 bases between them. The CDR3 spans 16 residues. With respect to this clone: Its cognate antigen is unknown.

The chain joins TRBV18 to TRBJ2-1; D perhaps matches TRBD2 (6 bases). Sample: PBMCs. This receptor was taken from a woman in her thirties or forties in good health and CMV-seronegative. The CDR3 loop is CASSPPAGGYYNEQFF. The CDR3 bases are TGTGCCAGCTCACCACCGGCCGGGGGATACTACAATGAGCAGTTCTTC.